The 28 T cell receptor beta chains below all came from one sample that was sequenced in a study of T-cell memory formation after mild COVID-19. TCRdb independently ran MiXCR on the 5' RACE reads; one entry per CDR3 protein. The table shows 150,000 to 200,000 distinct CDR3 sequences, with around a tenth occurring only once. The material sequenced was PBMCs or a T cell subset sorted from them (not recorded which). These receptors came from a man aged 18 to 30 who had mild COVID-19 (a few samples of this study predate the infection). Cell type and time point are not known.

This clonotype occurred a few times. The rearrangement links TRBV7-2 to TRBJ2-3, with D perhaps TRBD2 (6 bases). The germline gives CDR1 SGHTA, CDR2 FQGNSA. V was cut by 4 bases and J by 2 bases, with 13 bases left in between. The CDR3 consists of 15 residues. DNA of the CDR3: TGTGCCAGCAGCTCTCTCGGACTACTCACAGATACGCAGTATTTT. Encoded protein: CASSSLGLLTDTQYF.

The chain combines TRBV5-1 with TRBJ2-1; TRBD1 aligns across 8 bases. The germline V gene has CDR1 SGHRS and CDR2 YFSETQ. The CDR3 runs to 15 residues. Trimming took 4 bases from V and 2 from J; bases not matched to a gene: 5. The CDR3, as DNA: TGCGCCAGCAGCACCTCGACAGGGGCCTACAATGAGCAGTTCTTC. Encoded protein: CASSTSTGAYNEQFF. The entire variable domain, with the rest obtained from reference TRBV5-1 and TRBJ2-1, is as follows: KAGVTQTPRYLIKTRGQQVTLSCSPISGHRSVSWYQQTPGQGLQFLFEYFSETQRNKGNFPGRFSGRQFSNSRSEMNVSTLELGDSALYLCASSTSTGAYNEQFFGPGTRLTVL.

Comment on this clonotype: A much larger clone lies one base from this, so it may be a read error. This chain links TRBV7-2 with TRBJ2-3, with TRBD2 as a possible D gene (6 bases). The CDR3 is 16 residues long. Germline loops: CDR1 SGHTA, CDR2 FQGNSA. Trimming removed 2 bases from V and 1 base from J, with 13 bases in between. In nucleotides, the CDR3 is TGTGCCAGCAGCTTACTCGTGACTAGAGGCACAGATACGCAGTATTTT. Amino acids: CASSLLVTRGTDTQYF.

The rearrangement links TRBV12-3 or TRBV12-4 to TRBJ2-3; D unclear. This CDR3 region has 12 residues. The ends were cut back, 3 bases at V and 8 bases at J, with 9 bases in the middle. The CDR3 reads CASSLDFRTQYF. The CDR3 nucleotides read TGTGCCAGCAGTTTGGATTTTCGTACGCAGTATTTT.

This chain links TRBV7-2 with TRBJ1-6, with D maybe TRBD1 (5 bases). The ends were cut back, 4 bases at V and 10 bases at J, with 14 bases in the middle. CDR3 length: 14 amino acids. Germline V gives CDR1 SGHTA, CDR2 FQGNSA. The CDR3 region is CASSSTGGWSPLHF. CDR3 nucleotide sequence: TGTGCCAGCAGCTCCACCGGGGGGTGGTCACCCCTCCACTTT.

CDR3 nucleotides: TGTGCCAGCAGCTTAGCGAGGAGAAACGGGGAGCTGTTTTTT. It yields the protein CASSLARRNGELFF. The chain recombines TRBV7-2 with TRBJ2-2; D gene unclear. The CDR3 runs to 14 residues. The V end was cut by 0 bases, the J end by 7 bases, with 9 bases between. Germline CDR1 is SGHTA and CDR2 is FQGNSA.

This clonotype was picked up many times. This chain links TRBV5-1 with TRBJ2-5; 8 bases align to TRBD1. Germline lookup yields CDR1 SGHRS and CDR2 YFSETQ. This CDR3 is 12 amino acids long. V dropped 4 bases and J dropped 9; count of bases not matched to a gene: 5. The CDR3 region is CASSPDRVAQYF. For the CDR3, the DNA is TGCGCCAGCAGCCCGGACAGGGTCGCCCAGTACTTC.

This clonotype has more than one count but fewer than ten. J is TRBJ2-5 and V is TRBV5-4, with D possibly TRBD2 on 5 matching bases. The V end was cut by 1 base, the J end by 3 bases, with 10 bases between. The germline V gene encodes CDR1 SGHNT and CDR2 YYREEE (reference sequence). The CDR3 is 14 residues long. Written as DNA, the CDR3 is TGTGCCAGCAGCTTGCCAGCCGGGGAAGAGACCCAGTACTTC. It is translated as CASSLPAGEETQYF.

The chain recombines TRBV20-1 with TRBJ2-2, with 8 bases matching TRBD2. Trimming cost V 6 bases and J 5 bases; bases outside gene matches: 11. The CDR3 length is 15 residues. Germline CDR1 DFQATT, CDR2 SNEGSKA (reference sequence). The CDR3, as DNA: TGCAGTGCACAGACAGCGGGGGACCGAACCGGGGAGCTGTTTTTT. Its translation: CSAQTAGDRTGELFF.

The rearrangement uses TRBV20-1 and TRBJ2-3; 11 nucleotides agree with TRBD1. The V gene's germline CDR1 is DFQATT and CDR2 SNEGSKA (reference sequence). The CDR3 extends over 13 amino acids. V was pared by 4 bases and J by 5 bases, with 2 bases of the junction left unmatched. Written as DNA, the CDR3 is TGCAGTGCTACGGACAGGGGGCGAGATACGCAGTATTTT. This codes for CSATDRGRDTQYF.

J is TRBJ2-7 and V is TRBV20-1, with D possibly being TRBD1 (6 bases). The CDR3 totals 13 residues. CDR1 and CDR2 from the germline V gene are DFQATT and SNEGSKA (reference sequence). Trimming stripped 6 bases from V and 2 bases from J, with 14 bases between. CDR3 DNA sequence: TGCAGTGCAAGGGGACACCGACCCTACGAGCAGTACTTC. Amino acid sequence: CSARGHRPYEQYF.

V usage is TRBV20-1 and J usage is TRBJ2-1; 8 nucleotides line up with TRBD1. This CDR3 comprises 15 residues. The V gene end was trimmed by 2 bases and the J gene end by 7 bases; junction bases not matched to a gene: 10. In germline, CDR1 is DFQATT, CDR2 SNEGSKA (reference sequence). DNA of the CDR3: TGCAGTGCTAGACGGACAGGGAATAAGGGGAATGAGCAGTTCTTC. It specifies CSARRTGNKGNEQFF.

This clonotype came up many times. The rearrangement joins TRBV7-2 to TRBJ1-1; D ambiguous. Germline CDR1 SGHTA, CDR2 FQGNSA. Trimming removed 7 bases from V and 7 bases from J, with 13 bases in between. CDR3 length equals 12 residues. CDR3 protein: CASNPDWLEAFF. DNA for the CDR3: TGTGCCAGCAACCCCGATTGGCTTGAAGCTTTCTTT.

The chain is built from TRBV11-2 and TRBJ2-1; possibly TRBD2 for D (5 bases). The CDR3 is 16 residues long. Germline CDR1 and CDR2: SGHAT and FQNNGV. Trimming removed 5 bases at V and 6 bases at J, with 20 bases between. The CDR3 loop is CASSANLAGLSNEQFF. CDR3 coding DNA: TGTGCCAGCAGCGCCAACCTGGCGGGTTTGAGCAATGAGCAGTTCTTC.

This clonotype was seen a few times. The chain uses TRBV10-3 and TRBJ2-5; 9 bases are shared with TRBD2. The CDR3 spans 17 residues. Germline CDR1 is ENHRY and CDR2 is SYGVKD. The J segment lost 5 bases and the V segment lost 2 bases, leaving 12 bases of the junction unmatched. The DNA of the CDR3 is TGTGCCATCAGTGAGCAGGAAATACTAGCGGGCAGGGAGACCCAGTACTTC. This sequence encodes CAISEQEILAGRETQYF.

This clonotype was found a few times. The chain carries TRBV6-5 and TRBJ2-1; perhaps TRBD1 as D (6 bases). The V and J ends lost 2 bases and 10 bases respectively, with 12 bases between them. Germline V gives CDR1 MNHEY, CDR2 SVGAGI. The CDR3 has 13 amino acids. DNA of the CDR3: TGTGCCAGCAGTTACGGGGGCGTTACGGAGCAGTTCTTC. This codes for CASSYGGVTEQFF.

This clonotype showed up many times. The CDR3 spells CSARRGNSPLHF. The CDR3 region has the DNA TGCAGTGCTAGAAGGGGGAATTCACCCCTCCACTTT. The chain is built from TRBV20-1 and TRBJ1-6; D is perhaps TRBD1 (6 bases). This CDR3 comprises 12 residues. Germline assignment: CDR1 DFQATT and CDR2 SNEGSKA (reference sequence). Trimming took 2 bases from V and 7 from J, leaving 6 bases between them.

The chain is built from TRBV9 and TRBJ2-5; D gene unclear. The germline gives CDR1 SGDLS, CDR2 YYNGEE. The CDR3 length is 17 residues. Deletions cut 5 bases from V and 4 bases from J, with 24 bases between. This chain's CDR3 is CASSATSWQSSRETQYF. The CDR3 DNA reads TGTGCCAGCAGTGCTACCTCCTGGCAGTCAAGCCGAGAGACCCAGTACTTC.

This clonotype was seen only a few times. The V gene is TRBV7-2, the J gene TRBJ1-6, with 9 bases that match TRBD1. Trimming took 5 bases from V and 9 from J; bases not matched to a gene: 14. The CDR3 covers 17 residues. Germline V lookup: CDR1 SGHTA, CDR2 FQGNSA. The DNA for the CDR3 is TGTGCCAGCAGCCCCTTCCCGGGACAGGGAATGGGTTCACCCCTCCACTTT. Translation: CASSPFPGQGMGSPLHF.

Regarding this clonotype: One end of the junction is discordant with germline, which a read error may explain. The chain has TRBV27 and TRBJ2-5; a weak D match, TRBD2 (5 bases). CDR1 and CDR2 (germline): MNHEY, SMNVEV (reference sequence). This CDR3 is 12 amino acids long. CDR3 DNA sequence: TGCACCAGCAGTTTAACGGGGGAGACCCAGTACTTC. Protein: CTSSLTGETQYF.

This clonotype was seen a few times. The genes are TRBV7-3 and TRBJ2-1; 8 bases match TRBD1. CDR3 length equals 14 residues. J gave up 6 bases and V 5 bases, and 6 bases lay outside the gene matches. Germline CDR1 is SGHTA and CDR2 is FQGTGA. The CDR3 DNA reads as TGTGCCAGCAGCCTACAGGGGGAGAGCAATGAGCAGTTCTTC. This codes for CASSLQGESNEQFF.

This clonotype has just a few counts. The genes are TRBV6-6 and TRBJ2-7; the D is unclear. CDR1 and CDR2 from the germline V gene are MNHNY and SVGAGI (reference sequence). This CDR3 spans 15 amino acids. Between the trimmed V and J ends, which lost 7 bases and 2 bases, there was a span of 18 bases. Here the CDR3 DNA reads TGTGCCAGCAAAATCTCACCTCGGCAGGCCTACGAGCAGTACGTC. This sequence encodes CASKISPRQAYEQYV.

This clonotype has a count of ten or more. CDR3 nucleotide sequence: TGTGCCAGCAGCCTGGGGACTAGCGTGTACAATGAGCAGTTCTTC. Protein sequence: CASSLGTSVYNEQFF. The chain recombines TRBV7-2 with TRBJ2-1; TRBD2 agrees at 10 bases. The CDR3 covers 15 residues. With 5 bases clipped from V and 4 bases from J, the junction kept 5 bases outside the gene matches. The V gene's germline CDR1 is SGHTA and CDR2 FQGNSA.

This clonotype has at least ten counts. The chain is built from TRBV5-5 and TRBJ1-1, with a weak D call TRBD1 (6 bases). V was cut by 4 bases and J by 0 bases, with 13 bases left in between. The CDR3 is 15 amino acids. Looked up from germline, CDR1 is SGHKS and CDR2 is YYEKEE (reference sequence). CDR3 residues: CASSQRGTMNTEAFF. In nucleotides, the CDR3 is TGTGCCAGCAGCCAGAGGGGGACAATGAACACTGAAGCTTTCTTT.

There are a few counts of this clonotype. The genes are TRBV5-1 and TRBJ1-4, with D maybe TRBD1 (6 bases). This CDR3 comprises 15 residues. The V gene's germline CDR1 is SGHRS and CDR2 YFSETQ. V was clipped by 2 bases and J by 3 bases, with 11 bases between them. The CDR3 loop is CASSFQGLANEKLFF. The CDR3 DNA reads as TGCGCCAGCAGCTTTCAGGGGCTCGCTAATGAAAAACTGTTTTTT. Filled out from reference TRBV5-1 and TRBJ1-4, the complete variable domain reads KAGVTQTPRYLIKTRGQQVTLSCSPISGHRSVSWYQQTPGQGLQFLFEYFSETQRNKGNFPGRFSGRQFSNSRSEMNVSTLELGDSALYLCASSFQGLANEKLFFGSGTQLSVL.

Only a few counts were recorded for this clonotype. The rearrangement uses TRBV9 and TRBJ1-5; D gene ambiguous. With 1 base removed from V and 5 bases from J, the gap between germline ends came to 7 bases. The CDR3 is made up of 13 amino acids. Germline V CDR1 and CDR2: SGDLS, YYNGEE. The CDR3 DNA sequence: TGTGCCAGCAGCGTAACTACAGATCAGCCCCAGCATTTT. Residues: CASSVTTDQPQHF.

This clonotype was counted ten times or more. V gene TRBV5-1 combines with J gene TRBJ2-3; TRBD1 aligns across 10 bases. With 4 bases clipped from V and 2 bases from J, the junction kept 4 bases outside the gene matches. Germline assignment: CDR1 SGHRS and CDR2 YFSETQ. The CDR3 length is 15 residues. CDR3 nucleotides: TGCGCCAGCAGCCATGGACAGGGGGACACAGATACGCAGTATTTT. Amino acid sequence: CASSHGQGDTDTQYF.

At least ten counts were recorded for this clonotype. J is TRBJ2-2 and V is TRBV7-6; 12 nucleotides agree with TRBD2. This CDR3 contains 17 residues. Trimming at V came to 4 bases and at J to 5 bases, leaving 8 bases not matched to a gene. Germline CDR1 reads SGHVS; CDR2 reads FNYEAQ. The CDR3, as DNA: TGTGCCAGCAGCTCGCCGGGACTAGCGGGTCCAACCGGGGAGCTGTTTTTT. Translated: CASSSPGLAGPTGELFF.